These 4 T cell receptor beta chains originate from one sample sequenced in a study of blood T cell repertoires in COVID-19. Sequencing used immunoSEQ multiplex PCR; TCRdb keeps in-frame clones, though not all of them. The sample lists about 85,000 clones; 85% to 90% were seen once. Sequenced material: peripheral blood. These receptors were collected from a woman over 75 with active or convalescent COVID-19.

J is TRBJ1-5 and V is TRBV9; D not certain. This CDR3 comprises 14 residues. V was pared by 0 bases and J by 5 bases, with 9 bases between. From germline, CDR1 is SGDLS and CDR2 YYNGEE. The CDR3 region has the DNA TGTGCCAGCAGCGTAGGGGCAGGCGATCAGCCCCAGCATTTT. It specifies CASSVGAGDQPQHF.

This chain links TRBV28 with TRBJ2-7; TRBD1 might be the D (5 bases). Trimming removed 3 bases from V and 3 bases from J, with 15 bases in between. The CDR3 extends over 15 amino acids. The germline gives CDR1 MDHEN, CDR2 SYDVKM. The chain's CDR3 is CASSFSRERNYEQYF. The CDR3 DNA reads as TGTGCCAGCAGTTTTAGCAGGGAAAGGAACTACGAGCAGTACTTC.

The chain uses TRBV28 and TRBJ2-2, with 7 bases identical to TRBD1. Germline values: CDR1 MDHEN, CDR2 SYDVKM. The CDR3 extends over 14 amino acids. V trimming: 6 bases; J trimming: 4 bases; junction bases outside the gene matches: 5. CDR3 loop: CASRLTGFTGELFF. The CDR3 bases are TGTGCCAGCAGACTGACAGGGTTCACCGGGGAGCTGTTTTTT.

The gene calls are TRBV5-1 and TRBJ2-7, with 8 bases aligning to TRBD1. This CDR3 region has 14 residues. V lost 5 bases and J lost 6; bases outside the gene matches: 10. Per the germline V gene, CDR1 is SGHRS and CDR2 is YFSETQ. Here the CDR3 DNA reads TGCGCCAGCAGGGCTGGACAGGGCGGATTCGAGCAGTACTTC. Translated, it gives CASRAGQGGFEQYF.